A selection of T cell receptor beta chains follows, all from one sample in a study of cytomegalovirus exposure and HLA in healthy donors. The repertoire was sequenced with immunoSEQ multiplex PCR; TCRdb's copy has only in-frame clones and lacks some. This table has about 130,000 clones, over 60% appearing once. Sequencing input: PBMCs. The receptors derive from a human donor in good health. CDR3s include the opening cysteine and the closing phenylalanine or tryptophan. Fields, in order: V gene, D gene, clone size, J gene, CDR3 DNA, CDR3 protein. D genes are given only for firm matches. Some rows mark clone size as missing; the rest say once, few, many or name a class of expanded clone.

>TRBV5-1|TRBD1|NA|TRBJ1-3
TGCGCCAGCAGCCCGGACAGGGGCTCTGGAAACACCATATATTTT
CASSPDRGSGNTIYF
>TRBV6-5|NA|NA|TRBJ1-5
TGTGCCAGCAGTTACTACCGCGGAAGCAATCAGCCCCAGCATTTT
CASSYYRGSNQPQHF
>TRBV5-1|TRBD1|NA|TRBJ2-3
TGCGCCAGCACTCCGGCCGGGACAGGGGGCGGAGATACGCAGTATTTT
CASTPAGTGGGDTQYF
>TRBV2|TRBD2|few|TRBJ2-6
TGTGCCAGCCGAAAGTCTAGCGGTGGGGCCAACGTCCTGACTTTC
CASRKSSGGANVLTF
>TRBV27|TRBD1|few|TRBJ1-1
TGTGCCAGCAGAAACAGGCCTCCTAGACAGGGTGGTACTGAAGCTTTCTTT
CASRNRPPRQGGTEAFF
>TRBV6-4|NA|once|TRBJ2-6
TGTGCCAGCAGTGACTCCCTGGACTTCTCTGGGGCCAACGTCCTGACTTTC
CASSDSLDFSGANVLTF
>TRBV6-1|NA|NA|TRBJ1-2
TGTGCCAGCAGGGAGCGGACAGCTAGCTATGGCTACACCTTC
CASRERTASYGYTF
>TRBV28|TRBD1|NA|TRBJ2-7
TGTGCCAGCAGTCCCTCGGGGGACAGGGGGCGCGAGCAGTACTTC
CASSPSGDRGREQYF
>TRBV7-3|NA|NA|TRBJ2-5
TGTGCCAGCAGCCCAGGGCCCCAGGAGACCCAGTACTTC
CASSPGPQETQYF
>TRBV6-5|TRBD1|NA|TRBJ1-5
TGTGCCAGCAGCCCCGACAGGGTCCAGCCCCAGCATTTT
CASSPDRVQPQHF
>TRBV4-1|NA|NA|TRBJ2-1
TGCGCCAGCAGCCAAGATTTCGGGAGCGCACCCTACAATGAGCAGTTCTTC
CASSQDFGSAPYNEQFF
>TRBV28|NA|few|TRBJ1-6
TGTGCCAGCAGTTTCGAGGGATGGGGTTCACCCCTCCACTTT
CASSFEGWGSPLHF
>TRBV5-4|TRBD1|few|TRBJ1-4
TGTGCCAGCAGCGCCGGGACAGGCGGGATTTATACTAATGAAAAACTGTTTTTT
CASSAGTGGIYTNEKLFF
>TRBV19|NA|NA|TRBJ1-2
TGTGCCAGTAGTACCGGGACACCAATTTATAACTATGGCTACACCTTC
CASSTGTPIYNYGYTF
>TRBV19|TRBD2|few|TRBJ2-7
TGTGCCAGTACAGCGGGGGGAAAATACGAGCAGTACTTC
CASTAGGKYEQYF
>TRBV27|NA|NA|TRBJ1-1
TGTGCCAGCAGTTTTCGGGGGATGAGCACTGAAGCTTTCTTT
CASSFRGMSTEAFF
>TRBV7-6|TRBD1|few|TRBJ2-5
TGTGCCAGCAGCTTGGGGACAGGGAGGGAGACCCAGTACTTC
CASSLGTGRETQYF
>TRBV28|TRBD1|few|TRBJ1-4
TGTGCCAGCAGTTTAGGGACAGGGTTGTTCGAAAAACTGTTTTTT
CASSLGTGLFEKLFF
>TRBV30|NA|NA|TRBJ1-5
TGTGCCTGGAGTGTTGGCAGGGATCAGCCCCAGCATTTT
CAWSVGRDQPQHF
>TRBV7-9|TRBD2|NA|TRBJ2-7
TGTGCCAGCAGCTCCACCGGCCTAGCGGGCGAGCAGTACTTC
CASSSTGLAGEQYF
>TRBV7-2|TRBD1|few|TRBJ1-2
TGTGCCAGCAGCTCGCGACAGGGTGGATTCTATGGCTACACCTTC
CASSSRQGGFYGYTF
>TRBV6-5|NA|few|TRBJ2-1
TGTGCCAGCAGGAAGGGAGCGGGCTCGCACCATGAGCAGTTCTTC
CASRKGAGSHHEQFF
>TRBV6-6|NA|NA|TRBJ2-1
TGTGCCAGCAGTGTTCTGAGGTGGGATGAGCAGTTCTTC
CASSVLRWDEQFF
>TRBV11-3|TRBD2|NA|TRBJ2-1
TGTGCCAGCAGCTTATCAGCGGGAGTAGCTGAGCAGTTCTTC
CASSLSAGVAEQFF
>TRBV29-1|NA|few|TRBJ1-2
TGCAGCGCCCAAACAGAGCCCTATGGCTACACCTTC
CSAQTEPYGYTF
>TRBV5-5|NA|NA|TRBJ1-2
TGTGCCAGCAGCTTTGAACAGGTCAACTATGGCTACACCTTC
CASSFEQVNYGYTF
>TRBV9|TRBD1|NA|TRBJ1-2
TGTGCCAGCAGCGCCAGGGGGTGGGCCTATGGCTACACCTTC
CASSARGWAYGYTF
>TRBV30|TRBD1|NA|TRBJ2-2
TGTGCCTGGAGGAGACAGGGCGGCACCGGGGAGCTGTTTTTT
CAWRRQGGTGELFF
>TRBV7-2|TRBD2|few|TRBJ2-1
TGTGCCAGCAGCCGTAGCGGGGGGGCCAGCAATGAGCAGTTCTTC
CASSRSGGASNEQFF
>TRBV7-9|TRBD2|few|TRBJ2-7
TGTTCCAGCAGCTTATGGCGGGGGGGCCTGAGATCCTACGAGCAGTACTTC
CSSSLWRGGLRSYEQYF
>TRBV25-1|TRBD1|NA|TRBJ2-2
TGTGCCAGCACCCACAGGGGGCGCTCCGGGGAGCTGTTTTTT
CASTHRGRSGELFF
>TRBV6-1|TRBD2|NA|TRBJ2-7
TGTGCCAGCGCCAGGACTAGCGGGTTGTACGAGCAGTACTTC
CASARTSGLYEQYF
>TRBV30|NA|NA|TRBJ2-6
TGTGCCTGGAGTGTAAGTCGACAGACACGCTCTGGGGCCAACGTCCTGACTTTC
CAWSVSRQTRSGANVLTF
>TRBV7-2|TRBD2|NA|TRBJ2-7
TGTGCCAGCAGCTTAGCGGGGACTAGCTACTACGAGCAGTACTTC
CASSLAGTSYYEQYF
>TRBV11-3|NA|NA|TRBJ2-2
TGTGCCAGCAGCGTACACCAGAACACCGGGGAGCTGTTTTTT
CASSVHQNTGELFF
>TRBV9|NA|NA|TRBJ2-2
TGTGCCAGCAGCGCCGAGCTTAGTTCCGGGGAGCTGTTTTTT
CASSAELSSGELFF
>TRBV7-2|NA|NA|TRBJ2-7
TGTGCCAGCAGCTTCGGGGGAGTCTACGAGCAGTACTTC
CASSFGGVYEQYF
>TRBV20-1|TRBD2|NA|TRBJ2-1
TGCAGTGCTGGGAGCGGGGATGAGCAGTTCTTC
CSAGSGDEQFF
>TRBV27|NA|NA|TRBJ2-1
TGTGCCAGCAGTTTAGATTTCGGGTTCTCCTACAATGAGCAGCTCTTC
CASSLDFGFSYNEQLF
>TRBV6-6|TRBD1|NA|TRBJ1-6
TGTGCCAGCAGTTCGAGGACAGGGAACGTCTCACCCCTCCACTTT
CASSSRTGNVSPLHF
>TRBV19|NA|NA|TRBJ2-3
TGTGCCACCTCATTCACAGGGACAGATACGCAGTATTTT
CATSFTGTDTQYF